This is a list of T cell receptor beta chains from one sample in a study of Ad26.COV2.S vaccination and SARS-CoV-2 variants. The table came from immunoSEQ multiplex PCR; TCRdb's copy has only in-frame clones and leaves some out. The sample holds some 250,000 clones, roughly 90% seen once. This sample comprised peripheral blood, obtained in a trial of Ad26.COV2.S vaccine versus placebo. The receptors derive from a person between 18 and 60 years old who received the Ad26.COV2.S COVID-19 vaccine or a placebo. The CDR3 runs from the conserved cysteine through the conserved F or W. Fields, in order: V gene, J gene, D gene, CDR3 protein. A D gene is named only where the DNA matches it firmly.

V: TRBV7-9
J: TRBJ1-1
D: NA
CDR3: CASSLGSQGTEAFF

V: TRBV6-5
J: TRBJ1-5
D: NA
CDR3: CASSYSRIGNQPQHF

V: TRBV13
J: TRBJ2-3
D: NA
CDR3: CASSPTGPRPTDTQYF

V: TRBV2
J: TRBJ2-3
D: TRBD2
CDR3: CASSPTSGGRFRDTQYF

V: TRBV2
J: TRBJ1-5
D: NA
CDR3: CATRAGGIGNQPQHF

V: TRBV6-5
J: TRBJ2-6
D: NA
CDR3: CASRRQSSGANVLTF

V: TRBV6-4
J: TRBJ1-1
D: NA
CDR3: CASTSTSGSTEAFF

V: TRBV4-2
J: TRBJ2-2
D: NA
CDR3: CASSLQRAGELFF

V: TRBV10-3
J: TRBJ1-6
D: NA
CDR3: CAISESIPGHSPLHF

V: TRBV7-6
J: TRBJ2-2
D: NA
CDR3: CASRGLSGELFF

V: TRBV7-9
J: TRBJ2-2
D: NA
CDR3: CASSPPGSRVYTGELFF

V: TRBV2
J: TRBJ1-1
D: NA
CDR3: CASRARGRDTEAFF

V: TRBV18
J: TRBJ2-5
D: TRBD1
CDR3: CASSPVSRDSNYF

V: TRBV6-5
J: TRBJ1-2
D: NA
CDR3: CASSYWDNTNYGYTF

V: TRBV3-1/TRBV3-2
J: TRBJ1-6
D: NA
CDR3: CASSQDRCPGCNSPLHF

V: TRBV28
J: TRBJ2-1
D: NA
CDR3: CASTGPLYNEQFF

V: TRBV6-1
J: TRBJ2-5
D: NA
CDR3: CASSERRGGTNQETQYF

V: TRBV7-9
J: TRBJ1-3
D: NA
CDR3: CASSVQGGPGNTIYF

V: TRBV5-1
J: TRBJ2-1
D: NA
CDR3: CASKGGQPYNEQFF

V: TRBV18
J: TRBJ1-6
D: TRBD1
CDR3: CASSPPTGGRSPLHF

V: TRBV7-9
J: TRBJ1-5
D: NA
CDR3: CASSLGDNQPQHF

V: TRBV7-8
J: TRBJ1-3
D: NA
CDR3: CASSSKPKGLHSGNTIYF

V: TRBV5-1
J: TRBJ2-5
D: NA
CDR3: CASSLVRGRSQETQYF

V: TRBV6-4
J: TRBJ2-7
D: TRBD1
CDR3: CASSIDRGIGEQYF

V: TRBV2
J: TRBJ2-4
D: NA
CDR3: CASSDDSGVGKNIQYF

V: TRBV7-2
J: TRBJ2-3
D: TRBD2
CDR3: CASSPRLAGNSDTQYF

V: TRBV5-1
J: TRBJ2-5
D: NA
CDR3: CASSLGMGQETQYF

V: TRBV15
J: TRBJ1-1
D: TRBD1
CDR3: CATSRDLQGEAFF

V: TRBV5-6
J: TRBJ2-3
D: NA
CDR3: CASWEGGRGRTDTQYF

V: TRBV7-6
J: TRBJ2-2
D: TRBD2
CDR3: CASSVDRTSGTGELFF

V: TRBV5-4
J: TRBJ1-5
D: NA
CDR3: CASSLAGAGQPQHF

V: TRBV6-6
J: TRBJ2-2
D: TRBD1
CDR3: CASSQNRGLSGELFF

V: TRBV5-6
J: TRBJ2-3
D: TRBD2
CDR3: CASSSGGSYSSTDTQYF

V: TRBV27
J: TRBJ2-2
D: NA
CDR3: CASSFPTGELFF

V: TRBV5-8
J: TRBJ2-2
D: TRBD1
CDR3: CASSLVWTGGAGELFF

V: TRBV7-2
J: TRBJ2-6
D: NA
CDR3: CASSLNVGGSGANVLTF

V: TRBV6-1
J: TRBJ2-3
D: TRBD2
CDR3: CASSEDGSGRAWDTQYF

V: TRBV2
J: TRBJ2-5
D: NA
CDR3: CASTIDGRETQYF

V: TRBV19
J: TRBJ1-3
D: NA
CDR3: CATQPQKAGSSGNTIYF

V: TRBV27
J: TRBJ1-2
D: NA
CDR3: CASSLSGADYGYTF

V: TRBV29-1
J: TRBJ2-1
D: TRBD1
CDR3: CSVRDRGGYNEQFF

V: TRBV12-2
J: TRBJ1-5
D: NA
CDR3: CASRLAGPRQGARNWSNQPQHF

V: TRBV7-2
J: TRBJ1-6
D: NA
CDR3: CASSLEGGRVHSPLHF

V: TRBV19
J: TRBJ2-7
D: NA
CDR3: CASSGNYEQYF

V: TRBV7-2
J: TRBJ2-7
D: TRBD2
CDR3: CASGNVAGAGGEQYF

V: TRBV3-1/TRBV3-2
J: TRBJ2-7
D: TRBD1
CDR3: CASSQDVGTGVYEQYF

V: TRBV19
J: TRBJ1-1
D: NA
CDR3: CASRITGLSEAFF

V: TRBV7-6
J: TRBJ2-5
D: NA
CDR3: CASSHLETQYF

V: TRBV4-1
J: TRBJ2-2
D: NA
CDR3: CASSQGAGMIGELFF

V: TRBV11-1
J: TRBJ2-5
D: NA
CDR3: CASSLGRAGQETQYF

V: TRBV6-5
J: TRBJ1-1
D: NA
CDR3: CASSYIGDEAFF

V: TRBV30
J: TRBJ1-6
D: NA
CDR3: CAWSAHGGSGNSPLHF

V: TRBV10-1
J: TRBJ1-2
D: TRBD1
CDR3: CASSEMTGAGYTF

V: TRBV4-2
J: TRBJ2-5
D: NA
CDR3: CASSPEAWAPETQYF

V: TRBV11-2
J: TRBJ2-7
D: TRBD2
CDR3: CASSLGASGSYEQYF

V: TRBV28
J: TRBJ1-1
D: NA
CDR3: CASSTQLWTEAFF

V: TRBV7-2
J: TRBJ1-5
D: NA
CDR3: CASSLAPIGNQPQHF

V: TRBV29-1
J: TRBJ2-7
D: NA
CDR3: CSVTNLVGGYEQYF

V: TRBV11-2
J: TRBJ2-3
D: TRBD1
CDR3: CASSTGTGSTDTQYF